These 19 T cell receptor beta chains were all obtained from the same sample, sequenced in a study of shared T cell receptors in the human thymus. Here immunoSEQ multiplex PCR was the method, and the copy in TCRdb shows in-frame clones only, minus some. The sample records roughly 560,000 clones, 78% being singletons. These data were likewise used in another study, on human thymus T cells.

The sequenced sample was thymocytes. These receptors originate from a boy under two years old with a congenital heart defect.

The V call is TRBV27, the J call TRBJ2-7; a weak D match, TRBD1 (5 bases). The length of the CDR3 is 17 residues. Germline CDR1 MNHEY, CDR2 SMNVEV (reference sequence). V lost 8 bases and J 7 bases, leaving 30 bases between the germline ends. CDR3 in amino acids: CASRYLTQSDESGEQYF. CDR3 in DNA: TGTGCCAGCCGTTATTTGACCCAGTCGGATGAGTCAGGGGAGCAGTACTTC.

The gene calls are TRBV4-1 and TRBJ1-2, with TRBD1 matching 9 bases. J was trimmed by 0 bases and V by 6 bases; bases with no gene match: 11. The CDR3 covers 17 residues. The germline gives CDR1 MGHRA, CDR2 YSYEKL. CDR3 amino acids: CASRTGTGWDPNYGYTF. In nucleotides, the CDR3 is TGCGCCAGCAGGACCGGGACAGGGTGGGATCCTAACTATGGCTACACCTTC.

The chain links TRBV27 to TRBJ2-1; D might be TRBD2 (6 bases). V lost 6 bases and J 6 bases, leaving 18 bases between the germline ends. Germline lookup yields CDR1 MNHEY and CDR2 SMNVEV (reference sequence). This CDR3 region has 15 residues. The CDR3 here is CASRLTSQGSNEQFF. The CDR3 bases are TGTGCCAGCAGACTGACTAGTCAGGGCTCCAATGAGCAGTTCTTC.

The chain has TRBV28 and TRBJ2-1; D not certain. The length of the CDR3 is 16 residues. Germline CDR1 reads MDHEN; CDR2 reads SYDVKM. The germline V and J ends were trimmed by 5 bases and 5 bases, with 19 bases remaining between them. Here the CDR3 reads CASSQSGWWAHNEQFF. The CDR3, as DNA: TGTGCCAGCAGTCAGTCAGGCTGGTGGGCCCACAATGAGCAGTTCTTC.

The V gene is TRBV6-5, the J gene TRBJ1-1; no clear D gene. CDR1 is MNHEY and CDR2 is SVGAGI in the germline V gene. Trimming took off 0 bases at V and 4 bases at J, with 9 bases between the two ends. The CDR3 spans 14 residues. CDR3: CASSYSGGLTEAFF. CDR3 DNA: TGTGCCAGCAGTTACTCGGGAGGGCTCACTGAAGCTTTCTTT.

This chain links TRBV7-9 with TRBJ2-5; possible D gene TRBD1, 6 bases. Germline V gives CDR1 SEHNR, CDR2 FQNEAQ (reference sequence). This CDR3 comprises 17 residues. V lost 4 bases and J 1 base, leaving 19 bases between the germline ends. The CDR3, as DNA: TGTGCCAGCAGCTCCACCGACCAGGACAGTTCCCAAGAGACCCAGTACTTC. This sequence encodes CASSSTDQDSSQETQYF.

CDR3 amino acids: CASSPSGTGAYEQYF. CDR3 sequence (DNA): TGTGCCAGCAGCCCCTCCGGGACAGGGGCTTACGAGCAGTACTTC. The genes are TRBV4-2 and TRBJ2-7; 10 bases agree with TRBD1. With 4 bases clipped from V and 4 bases from J, the junction kept 7 bases outside the gene matches. The CDR3 has 15 residues. Germline V gene data show CDR1 as LGHNA and CDR2 as YNFKEQ.

The chain links TRBV4-3 to TRBJ2-1; 10 bases match TRBD2. The CDR3 spans 18 residues. V dropped 4 bases and J dropped 5; count of bases not matched to a gene: 14. In germline, CDR1 is LGHNA, CDR2 YSLEER. The DNA for the CDR3 is TGCGCCAGCAGCCGAGAGACCAGCGGGAGGGTATTGGACAATGAGCAGTTCTTC. Its translation: CASSRETSGRVLDNEQFF.

The rearrangement links TRBV28 to TRBJ2-7; tentative D call: TRBD2 (6 bases). This CDR3 contains 13 residues. Germline CDR1 reads MDHEN; CDR2 reads SYDVKM. Trimming left V 3 bases short and J 5 bases short, with 11 bases between. CDR3 sequence reads: CASSFPGGHEQYF. The CDR3 DNA sequence: TGTGCCAGCAGTTTTCCCGGGGGACACGAGCAGTACTTC.

The V and J genes are TRBV28 and TRBJ2-7; 8 positions agree with TRBD2. CDR1 is MDHEN, CDR2 SYDVKM, per germline. The CDR3 loop spans 17 amino acids. J was trimmed by 2 bases and V by 1 base; bases with no gene match: 10. The CDR3 DNA reads as TGTGCCAGCAGTTTATCGGGGGGGGCCCCCAAACCCTACGAGCAGTACTTC. It translates to CASSLSGGAPKPYEQYF.

The J gene is TRBJ2-7, the V gene TRBV13; 10 bases agree with TRBD1. Per the germline V gene, CDR1 is PRHDT and CDR2 is FYEKMQ (reference sequence). V shed 6 bases, J shed 4 bases, and the junction held 3 bases outside the gene matches. This CDR3 comprises 13 residues. CDR3 amino acids: CASRGTGEYEQYF. CDR3 DNA: TGTGCCAGCAGGGGGACAGGGGAGTACGAGCAGTACTTC.

This clone was observed a handful of times. J is TRBJ1-1 and V is TRBV28, with a possible D match to TRBD1 (6 bases). V was clipped by 5 bases and J by 0 bases, with 7 bases between them. CDR3 length: 13 residues. The germline V gene has CDR1 MDHEN and CDR2 SYDVKM. The DNA of the CDR3 is TGTGCCAGCAGTGACAGGATGAACACTGAAGCTTTCTTT. Translated: CASSDRMNTEAFF.

The chain recombines TRBV29-1 with TRBJ2-1, with TRBD2 matching over 8 bases. The length of the CDR3 is 15 residues. Trimming cost V 7 bases and J 3 bases; bases outside gene matches: 11. Germline CDR1 is SQVTM and CDR2 is ANQGSEA. CDR3 DNA: TGCAGCGCCAGGTATGGGACTAGACACTACAATGAGCAGTTCTTC. Translation gives CSARYGTRHYNEQFF.

The CDR3 sequence: CATSSLETGGTYEQYF. The DNA of the CDR3 is TGTGCCACCAGCAGCCTTGAGACAGGGGGCACCTACGAGCAGTACTTC. V is TRBV15 and J is TRBJ2-7, with 10 bases matching TRBD1. The CDR3 loop spans 16 amino acids. Germline-derived CDR1 and CDR2 are LNHNV and YYDKDF (reference sequence). V trimming: 3 bases; J trimming: 2 bases; junction bases outside the gene matches: 7.

The chain recombines TRBV29-1 with TRBJ2-1; TRBD2 aligns across 10 bases. With V trimmed by 7 bases and J by 9 bases, 15 bases remained unmatched. The CDR3 is made up of 15 amino acids. Germline V CDR1 and CDR2: SQVTM, ANQGSEA. CDR3 coding DNA: TGCAGCGCTGAGACCGTCGCGAGCGGGAGGGGTGAGCAGTTCTTC. The encoded protein is CSAETVASGRGEQFF.

This clone has more than one count but fewer than ten. V usage is TRBV28 and J usage is TRBJ1-3; TRBD1 is a possible D gene (5 bases). CDR1 MDHEN and CDR2 SYDVKM come from the germline V gene. This CDR3 has 17 amino acids. The V end was cut by 5 bases, the J end by 3 bases, with 20 bases between. Written as DNA, the CDR3 is TGTGCCAGCAGTCAAGTCAGCGGGGGTTTAGATGGAAACACCATATATTTT. This gives the protein CASSQVSGGLDGNTIYF.

This chain links TRBV28 with TRBJ2-7; TRBD1 aligns across 10 bases. This CDR3 is built from 14 residues. Trimming cost V 5 bases and J 5 bases; bases outside gene matches: 6. Per the germline V gene, CDR1 is MDHEN and CDR2 is SYDVKM. DNA of the CDR3: TGTGCCAGCAGTCACGGACAGGGGGTCCACGAGCAGTACTTC. Protein sequence: CASSHGQGVHEQYF.

J is TRBJ2-2 and V is TRBV2, with D perhaps matching TRBD1 (6 bases). Trimming removed 4 bases from V and 7 bases from J, with 10 bases in between. CDR1 SNHLY and CDR2 FYNNEI come from the germline V gene. The CDR3 has 13 amino acids. CDR3 residues: CASSGDTGGELFF. The CDR3, as DNA: TGTGCCAGCAGTGGGGACACAGGCGGGGAGCTGTTTTTT.

The genes are TRBV2 and TRBJ1-1, with 8 bases that match TRBD1. The CDR3 is 14 amino acids. Germline V gene lookup returns CDR1 SNHLY and CDR2 FYNNEI. Trimming cost V 6 bases and J 4 bases; bases outside gene matches: 7. CDR3 DNA sequence: TGTGCCAGCAGGGGACAGGATGGGGGCACTGAAGCTTTCTTT. Its translation: CASRGQDGGTEAFF.